Detailed here is one TCR beta chain. Its antigen is undetermined. The sample originates from a study of somatic mutations in cytotoxic T cells in rheumatoid arthritis. About the study: Patient blood, roughly 32 ml in EDTA, was obtained immediately after diagnosis and prior to the start of any treatment.

Trimming pared 3 bases from V and 1 base from J, leaving 15 bases between. In germline, CDR1 is GTSNPN, CDR2 SVGIG (reference sequence). This CDR3 is 15 amino acids long. Positive magnetic bead selection, which isolated the CD4+ and CD8+ cells, was followed by a flow cytometry check of purity. Study-wide results and caveats: Nobody knew which antigens the expanded CD8+ clones targeted. Each of about an eighth of the roughly 65 patients had a largest CD8+ clone that made up more than 20% of CD8+ cells.

Assay used: immunoSEQ multiplex PCR; TCRdb lists only in-frame clones, some missing. This sample has about 7,000 clones, with roughly four fifths found just once. The source is an adult with rheumatoid arthritis. The chain carries TRBV30 and TRBJ1-1, with D possibly TRBD1 on 5 matching bases. The material sequenced was CD8+ T cells sorted from blood. CDR3 sequence reads: CAWRARAEWNTEAFF. Here the CDR3 DNA reads TGTGCCTGGAGAGCCAGGGCGGAATGGAACACTGAAGCTTTCTTT.